These T cell receptor beta chains were read from a single sample in a study of cytomegalovirus exposure and HLA in healthy donors. Assay used: immunoSEQ multiplex PCR; TCRdb lists only in-frame clones, some missing. The sample has 90,000 to 100,000 clones; 74% are singletons. The specimen sequenced was PBMCs. The receptors were gathered from a male donor in good health and CMV-seronegative. Both conserved end residues are part of each CDR3. Each record gives: CDR3 length, D gene, V gene, J gene, clone size, CDR3 DNA, CDR3 protein. The D gene is left open where the match is weak. For some rows the clone size is stated as once, few or many, or as a class when expanded; others skip it.

CDR3 length: 16
D gene: NA
V gene: TRBV2
J gene: TRBJ1-4
clone size: NA
CDR3 DNA: TGTGCCAGCAGTAGGAGGGGCGCTGCAACTAATGAAAAACTGTTTTTT
CDR3 protein: CASSRRGAATNEKLFF

CDR3 length: 16
D gene: TRBD2
V gene: TRBV6-5
J gene: TRBJ2-1
clone size: NA
CDR3 DNA: TGTGCCAGCAGTTCCAAACTAGCGGGAGTAAACAATGAGCAGTTCTTC
CDR3 protein: CASSSKLAGVNNEQFF

CDR3 length: 14
D gene: TRBD2
V gene: TRBV2
J gene: TRBJ2-5
clone size: NA
CDR3 DNA: TGTGCCAGCATCTACACGGGAGGATCTGAGACCCAGTACTTC
CDR3 protein: CASIYTGGSETQYF

CDR3 length: 14
D gene: TRBD1
V gene: TRBV29-1
J gene: TRBJ2-7
clone size: NA
CDR3 DNA: TGCAGCGTTGATGAGACAGGGAGAGGCTACGAGCAGTACTTC
CDR3 protein: CSVDETGRGYEQYF

CDR3 length: 14
D gene: NA
V gene: TRBV29-1
J gene: TRBJ2-7
clone size: NA
CDR3 DNA: TGCAGCGTTGTGGGGAGACTAGGGGCCTACGAGCAGTACTTC
CDR3 protein: CSVVGRLGAYEQYF

CDR3 length: 15
D gene: NA
V gene: TRBV7-9
J gene: TRBJ2-2
clone size: NA
CDR3 DNA: TGTGCCAGCAGTATCAATAGCGTGAACACCGGGGAGCTGTTTTTT
CDR3 protein: CASSINSVNTGELFF

CDR3 length: 14
D gene: NA
V gene: TRBV27
J gene: TRBJ2-7
clone size: NA
CDR3 DNA: TGTGCCAGCAGTCCCCGGGACACCACCTACGAGCAGTACTTC
CDR3 protein: CASSPRDTTYEQYF

CDR3 length: 15
D gene: TRBD2
V gene: TRBV5-6
J gene: TRBJ2-7
clone size: NA
CDR3 DNA: TGTGCCAGCAGCTTGGTTACTAGCGGGAGTAACGAGCAGTACTTC
CDR3 protein: CASSLVTSGSNEQYF

CDR3 length: 12
D gene: NA
V gene: TRBV5-1
J gene: TRBJ1-2
clone size: NA
CDR3 DNA: TGCGCCAGCCCCTTTTCCGGGTATGGCTACACCTTC
CDR3 protein: CASPFSGYGYTF

CDR3 length: 14
D gene: TRBD1
V gene: TRBV6-1
J gene: TRBJ1-2
clone size: NA
CDR3 DNA: TGTGCCAGCAGTGAAGCGGCGACAGGGTATGGCTACACCTTC
CDR3 protein: CASSEAATGYGYTF

CDR3 length: 16
D gene: TRBD1
V gene: TRBV4-2
J gene: TRBJ2-2
clone size: NA
CDR3 DNA: TGTGCCAGCAGCCAAGAAGCGACAGGGGGATCCGGGGAGCTGTTTTTT
CDR3 protein: CASSQEATGGSGELFF

CDR3 length: 13
D gene: NA
V gene: TRBV2
J gene: TRBJ1-1
clone size: NA
CDR3 DNA: TGTGCCAGCAGTGACGGGATGAACACTGAAGCTTTCTTT
CDR3 protein: CASSDGMNTEAFF

CDR3 length: 12
D gene: NA
V gene: TRBV6-5
J gene: TRBJ2-7
clone size: once
CDR3 DNA: TGTGCCAGCAGCCTTAGCGGCTACGAGCAGTACTTC
CDR3 protein: CASSLSGYEQYF

CDR3 length: 13
D gene: NA
V gene: TRBV28
J gene: TRBJ2-2
clone size: NA
CDR3 DNA: TGTGCCAGCATGTCCCCAAACACCGGGGAGCTGTTTTTT
CDR3 protein: CASMSPNTGELFF

CDR3 length: 14
D gene: TRBD2
V gene: TRBV4-3
J gene: TRBJ2-1
clone size: NA
CDR3 DNA: TGCGCCAGCAGCCAAGATCCCCTAGCGGGGGAGCAGTTCTTC
CDR3 protein: CASSQDPLAGEQFF

CDR3 length: 15
D gene: TRBD1
V gene: TRBV4-3
J gene: TRBJ2-7
clone size: NA
CDR3 DNA: TGCGCCAGCAGCCGAAAAAGGACAGGGGGCTACGAGCAGTACTTC
CDR3 protein: CASSRKRTGGYEQYF

CDR3 length: 15
D gene: NA
V gene: TRBV19
J gene: TRBJ1-4
clone size: NA
CDR3 DNA: TGTGCCAGTAGTGAAAGGACATTTTCTAATGAAAAACTGTTTTTT
CDR3 protein: CASSERTFSNEKLFF

CDR3 length: 15
D gene: TRBD1
V gene: TRBV19
J gene: TRBJ2-5
clone size: NA
CDR3 DNA: TGTGCCAGTAGTATAGATGCCGGGACAGGGAAGACCCAGTACTTC
CDR3 protein: CASSIDAGTGKTQYF

CDR3 length: 14
D gene: NA
V gene: TRBV2
J gene: TRBJ1-5
clone size: NA
CDR3 DNA: TGTGCCAGCAGCTTGGACTGGAGCAATCAGCCCCAGCATTTT
CDR3 protein: CASSLDWSNQPQHF

CDR3 length: 15
D gene: TRBD2
V gene: TRBV7-3
J gene: TRBJ2-1
clone size: NA
CDR3 DNA: TGTGCCAGCAGCCGTAGCGGGAGGGTCTCGGATGAGCAGTTCTTC
CDR3 protein: CASSRSGRVSDEQFF

CDR3 length: 14
D gene: TRBD1
V gene: TRBV18
J gene: TRBJ2-7
clone size: few
CDR3 DNA: TGTGCCAGCTCACCAGGGACAGGGACCTACGAGCAGTACTTC
CDR3 protein: CASSPGTGTYEQYF

CDR3 length: 15
D gene: NA
V gene: TRBV14
J gene: TRBJ1-3
clone size: NA
CDR3 DNA: TGTGCCAGCAGCCAAGATCGGGGGGCCTGGAACACCATATATTTT
CDR3 protein: CASSQDRGAWNTIYF

CDR3 length: 15
D gene: TRBD2
V gene: TRBV5-6
J gene: TRBJ2-2
clone size: NA
CDR3 DNA: TGTGCCAGCAGCCGGCGGACTAGCGGGACTCGGGAGCTGTTTTTT
CDR3 protein: CASSRRTSGTRELFF

CDR3 length: 15
D gene: NA
V gene: TRBV9
J gene: TRBJ1-3
clone size: NA
CDR3 DNA: TGTGCCAGCAGCGTAGGTGCAGGGACTGGAAACACCATATATTTT
CDR3 protein: CASSVGAGTGNTIYF

CDR3 length: 19
D gene: TRBD1
V gene: TRBV9
J gene: TRBJ2-7
clone size: NA
CDR3 DNA: TGTGCCAGCAGCGTAGCGGCGTCGGGAACGGGACAGGCCAGGGACGAGCAGTACTTC
CDR3 protein: CASSVAASGTGQARDEQYF

CDR3 length: 12
D gene: NA
V gene: TRBV6-6
J gene: TRBJ1-4
clone size: NA
CDR3 DNA: TGTGCCAGCAGTTACTCGAGCGAAAAACTGTTTTTT
CDR3 protein: CASSYSSEKLFF

CDR3 length: 15
D gene: TRBD2
V gene: TRBV27
J gene: TRBJ2-2
clone size: NA
CDR3 DNA: TGTGCCAGCAGGGAGGGACTAGGTAACACCGGGGAGCTGTTTTTT
CDR3 protein: CASREGLGNTGELFF

CDR3 length: 16
D gene: NA
V gene: TRBV18
J gene: TRBJ1-2
clone size: once
CDR3 DNA: TGTGCCAGCTCAACCCGGACAGCTCAGGACCTCTATGGCTACACCTTC
CDR3 protein: CASSTRTAQDLYGYTF

CDR3 length: 15
D gene: NA
V gene: TRBV4-1
J gene: TRBJ1-1
clone size: NA
CDR3 DNA: TGCGCCAGCAGCCAAGTTCCGCAGGGCGGCGCTGAAGCTTTCTTT
CDR3 protein: CASSQVPQGGAEAFF

CDR3 length: 16
D gene: TRBD1
V gene: TRBV7-9
J gene: TRBJ1-5
clone size: few
CDR3 DNA: TGTGCCAGCAGCTCAGACCCGACAGGGAGCAATCAGCCCCAGCATTTT
CDR3 protein: CASSSDPTGSNQPQHF

CDR3 length: 16
D gene: TRBD1
V gene: TRBV15
J gene: TRBJ1-5
clone size: NA
CDR3 DNA: TGTGCCACCAGCAGAGAAAGGGACAGCCTAAATCAGCCCCAGCATTTT
CDR3 protein: CATSRERDSLNQPQHF

CDR3 length: 15
D gene: NA
V gene: TRBV10-3
J gene: TRBJ1-3
clone size: NA
CDR3 DNA: TGTGCCATCAGTGACCCAGGGTTAGGTTTAAACACCATATATTTT
CDR3 protein: CAISDPGLGLNTIYF

CDR3 length: 15
D gene: NA
V gene: TRBV6-1
J gene: TRBJ1-1
clone size: NA
CDR3 DNA: TGTGCCAGCAGTGTAAAGGCAGGGTTGATCACTGAAGCTTTCTTT
CDR3 protein: CASSVKAGLITEAFF